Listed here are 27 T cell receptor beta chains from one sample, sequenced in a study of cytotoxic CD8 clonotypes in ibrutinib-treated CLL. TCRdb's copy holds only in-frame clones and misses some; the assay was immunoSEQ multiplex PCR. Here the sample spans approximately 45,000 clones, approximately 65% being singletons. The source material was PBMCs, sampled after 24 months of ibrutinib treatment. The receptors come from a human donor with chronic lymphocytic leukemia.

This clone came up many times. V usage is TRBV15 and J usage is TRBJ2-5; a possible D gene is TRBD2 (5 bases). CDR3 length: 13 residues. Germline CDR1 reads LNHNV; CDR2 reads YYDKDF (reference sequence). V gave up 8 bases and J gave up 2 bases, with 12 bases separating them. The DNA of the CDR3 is TGTGCCACCCTAGTCGGGGAACAAGAGACCCAGTACTTC. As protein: CATLVGEQETQYF.

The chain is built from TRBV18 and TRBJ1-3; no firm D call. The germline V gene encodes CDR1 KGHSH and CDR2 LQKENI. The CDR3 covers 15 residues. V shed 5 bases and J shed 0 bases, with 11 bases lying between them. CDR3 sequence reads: CASSSEAPSGNTIYF. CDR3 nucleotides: TGTGCCAGCTCATCGGAGGCCCCCTCTGGAAACACCATATATTTT.

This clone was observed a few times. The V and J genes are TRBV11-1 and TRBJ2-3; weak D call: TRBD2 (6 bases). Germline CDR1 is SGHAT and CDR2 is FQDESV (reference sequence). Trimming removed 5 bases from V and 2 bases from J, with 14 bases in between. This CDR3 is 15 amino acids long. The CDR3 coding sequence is TGTGCCAGCAGCCACATCCTAGCGCCCACAGATACGCAGTATTTT. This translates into CASSHILAPTDTQYF.

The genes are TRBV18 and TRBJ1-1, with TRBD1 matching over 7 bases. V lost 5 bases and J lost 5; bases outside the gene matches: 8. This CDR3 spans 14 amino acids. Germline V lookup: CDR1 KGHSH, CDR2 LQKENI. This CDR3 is CASSEGGGRTEAFF. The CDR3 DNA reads TGTGCCAGCTCAGAAGGGGGCGGGAGGACTGAAGCTTTCTTT.

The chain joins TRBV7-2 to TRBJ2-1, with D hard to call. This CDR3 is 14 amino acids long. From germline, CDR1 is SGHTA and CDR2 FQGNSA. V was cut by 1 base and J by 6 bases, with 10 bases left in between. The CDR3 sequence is CASSLGRPRNEQFF. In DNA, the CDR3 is TGTGCCAGCAGCTTAGGCCGACCCCGCAATGAGCAGTTCTTC. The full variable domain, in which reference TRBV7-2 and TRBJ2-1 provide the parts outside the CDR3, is GAGVSQSPSNKVTEKGKDVELRCDPISGHTALYWYRQSLGQGLEFLIYFQGNSAPDKSGLPSDRFSAERTGGSVSTLTIQRTQQEDSAVYLCASSLGRPRNEQFFGPGTRLTVL.

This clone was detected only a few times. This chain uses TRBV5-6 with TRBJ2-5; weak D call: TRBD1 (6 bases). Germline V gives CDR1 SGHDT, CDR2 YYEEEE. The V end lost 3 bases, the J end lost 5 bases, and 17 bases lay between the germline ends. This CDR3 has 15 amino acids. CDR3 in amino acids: CASSSFWGGGETQYF. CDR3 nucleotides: TGTGCCAGCAGCTCCTTTTGGGGTGGGGGCGAGACCCAGTACTTC.

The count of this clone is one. The CDR3 here is CASSRGGYEQYF. DNA for the CDR3: TGTGCCAGCAGCCGCGGGGGATACGAGCAGTACTTC. The chain recombines TRBV11-2 with TRBJ2-7, with 7 bases lining up with TRBD2. The CDR3 runs 12 residues. V dropped 5 bases and J dropped 4; count of bases not matched to a gene: 2. Germline CDR1 is SGHAT and CDR2 is FQNNGV.

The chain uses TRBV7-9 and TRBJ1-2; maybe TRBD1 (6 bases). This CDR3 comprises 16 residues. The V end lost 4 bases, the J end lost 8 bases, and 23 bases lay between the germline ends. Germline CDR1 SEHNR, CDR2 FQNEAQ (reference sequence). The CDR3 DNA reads TGTGCCAGCAGCTCCTCTGCTCTGGCAGGGGTCGACGGCTACACCTTC. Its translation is CASSSSALAGVDGYTF.

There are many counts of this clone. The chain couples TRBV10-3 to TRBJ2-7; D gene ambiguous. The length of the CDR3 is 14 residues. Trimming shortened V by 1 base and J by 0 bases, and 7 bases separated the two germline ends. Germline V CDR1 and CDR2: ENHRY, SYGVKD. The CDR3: CAISEFPSSYEQYF. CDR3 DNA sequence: TGTGCCATCAGTGAGTTCCCCAGCTCCTACGAGCAGTACTTC.

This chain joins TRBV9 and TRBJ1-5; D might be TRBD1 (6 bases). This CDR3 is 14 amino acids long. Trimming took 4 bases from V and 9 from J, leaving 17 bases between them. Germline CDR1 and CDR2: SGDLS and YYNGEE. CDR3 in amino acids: CASSTRQDGGPQHF. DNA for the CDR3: TGTGCCAGCAGCACCCGACAGGACGGAGGGCCCCAGCATTTT.

Written as DNA, the CDR3 is TGCGCCAGCAGCCTCATACTACAGGGGAAAAGCACAGATACGCAGTATTTT. It specifies CASSLILQGKSTDTQYF. The V and J genes are TRBV4-1 and TRBJ2-3; 7 nucleotides match TRBD1. The CDR3 length is 17 residues. The germline V gene has CDR1 MGHRA and CDR2 YSYEKL. After removal of 4 bases from V and 0 bases from J, the junction contained 10 bases not matched to a gene.

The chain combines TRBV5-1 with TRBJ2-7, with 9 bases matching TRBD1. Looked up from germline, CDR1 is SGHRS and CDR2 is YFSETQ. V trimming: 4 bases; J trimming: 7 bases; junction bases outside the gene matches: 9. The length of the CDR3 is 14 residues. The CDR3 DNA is TGCGCCAGCAGCGATCGGACAGGGGAGATTGAGCAGTACTTC. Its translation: CASSDRTGEIEQYF.

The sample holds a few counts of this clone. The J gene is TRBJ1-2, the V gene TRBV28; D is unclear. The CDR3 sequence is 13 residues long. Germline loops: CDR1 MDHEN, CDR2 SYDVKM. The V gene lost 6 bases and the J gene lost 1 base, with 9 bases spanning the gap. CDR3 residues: CASRLGGNYGYTF. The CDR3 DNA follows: TGTGCCAGCAGGTTGGGCGGTAACTATGGCTACACCTTC.

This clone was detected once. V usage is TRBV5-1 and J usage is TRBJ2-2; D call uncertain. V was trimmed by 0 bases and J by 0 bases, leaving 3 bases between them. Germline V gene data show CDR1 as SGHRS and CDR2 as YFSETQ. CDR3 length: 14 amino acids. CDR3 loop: CASSLGTNTGELFF. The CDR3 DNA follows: TGCGCCAGCAGCTTGGGGACGAACACCGGGGAGCTGTTTTTT.

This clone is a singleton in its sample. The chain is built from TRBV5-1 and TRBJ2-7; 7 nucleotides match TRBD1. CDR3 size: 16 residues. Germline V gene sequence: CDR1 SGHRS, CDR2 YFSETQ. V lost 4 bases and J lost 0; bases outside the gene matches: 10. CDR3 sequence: CASSADRAKTSYEQYF. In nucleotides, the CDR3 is TGCGCCAGCAGCGCAGACAGGGCCAAAACCTCCTACGAGCAGTACTTC.

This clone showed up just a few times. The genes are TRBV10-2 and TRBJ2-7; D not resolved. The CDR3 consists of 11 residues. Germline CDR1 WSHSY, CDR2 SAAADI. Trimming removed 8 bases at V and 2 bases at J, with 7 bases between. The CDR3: CASYYAYEQYF. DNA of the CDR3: TGCGCCAGCTATTACGCCTACGAGCAGTACTTC.

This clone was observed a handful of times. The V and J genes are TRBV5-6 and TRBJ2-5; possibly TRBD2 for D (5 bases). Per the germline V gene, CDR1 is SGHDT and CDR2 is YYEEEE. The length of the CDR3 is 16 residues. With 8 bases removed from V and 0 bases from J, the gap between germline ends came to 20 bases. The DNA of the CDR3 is TGTGCCAGTCAAGGAGGCGTGGGTATATACCAAGAGACCCAGTACTTC. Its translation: CASQGGVGIYQETQYF.

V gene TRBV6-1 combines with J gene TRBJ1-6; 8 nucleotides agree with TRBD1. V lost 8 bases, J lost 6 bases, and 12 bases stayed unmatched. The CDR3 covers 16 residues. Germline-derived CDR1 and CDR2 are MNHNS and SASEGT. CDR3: CASPEGTGAFNSPLHF. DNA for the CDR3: TGTGCCAGCCCTGAAGGGACAGGCGCTTTTAATTCACCCCTCCACTTT.

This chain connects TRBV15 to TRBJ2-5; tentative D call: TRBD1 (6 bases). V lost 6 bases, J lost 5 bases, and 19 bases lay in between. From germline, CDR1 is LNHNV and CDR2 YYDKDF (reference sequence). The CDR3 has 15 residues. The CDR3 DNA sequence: TGTGCCACCAGGGGCCTAGGGGGAGTAAGGGAGACCCAGTACTTC. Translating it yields CATRGLGGVRETQYF.

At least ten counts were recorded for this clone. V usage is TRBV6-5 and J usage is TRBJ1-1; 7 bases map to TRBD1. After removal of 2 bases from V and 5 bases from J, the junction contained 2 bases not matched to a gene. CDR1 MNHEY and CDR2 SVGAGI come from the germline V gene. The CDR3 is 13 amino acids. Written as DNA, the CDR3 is TGTGCCAGCAGTTACAGGGGGCAGACTGAAGCTTTCTTT. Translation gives CASSYRGQTEAFF.

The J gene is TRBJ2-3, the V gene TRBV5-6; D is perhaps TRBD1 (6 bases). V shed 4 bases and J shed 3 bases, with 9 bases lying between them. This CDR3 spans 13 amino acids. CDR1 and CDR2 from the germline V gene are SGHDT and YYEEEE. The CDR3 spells CASSLDRTDTQYF. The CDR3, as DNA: TGTGCCAGCAGCCTGGACAGAACAGATACGCAGTATTTT.

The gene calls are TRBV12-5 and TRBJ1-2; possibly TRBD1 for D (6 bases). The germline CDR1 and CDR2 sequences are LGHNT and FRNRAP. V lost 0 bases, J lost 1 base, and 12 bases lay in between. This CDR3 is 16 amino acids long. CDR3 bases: TGTGCTAGTGGTTTGGTCGACGACAGGTTTAACTATGGCTACACCTTC. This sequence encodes CASGLVDDRFNYGYTF.

The CDR3 loop reads CARSLGPLTLAGGYNEQFF. The CDR3 nucleotides read TGTGCCAGAAGCTTGGGCCCCCTCACTCTAGCGGGGGGATACAATGAGCAGTTCTTC. The chain combines TRBV5-3 with TRBJ2-1, with 11 bases matching TRBD2. TRBV5-3 is given ORF status, its function remaining uncertain. J was trimmed by 4 bases and V by 0 bases; bases with no gene match: 12. The length of the CDR3 is 19 residues.

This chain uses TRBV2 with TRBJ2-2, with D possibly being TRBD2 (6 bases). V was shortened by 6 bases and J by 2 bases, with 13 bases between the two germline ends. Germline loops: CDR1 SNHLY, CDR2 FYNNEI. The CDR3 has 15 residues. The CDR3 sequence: CASRGDFQNTGELFF. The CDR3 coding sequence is TGTGCCAGCAGGGGGGACTTTCAAAACACCGGGGAGCTGTTTTTT.

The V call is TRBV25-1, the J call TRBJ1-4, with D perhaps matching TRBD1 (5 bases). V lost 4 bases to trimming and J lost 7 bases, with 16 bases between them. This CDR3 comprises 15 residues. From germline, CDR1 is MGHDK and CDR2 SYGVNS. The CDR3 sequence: CASSGPGPLGEKLFF. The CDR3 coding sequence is TGTGCCAGCAGTGGCCCAGGGCCTCTTGGTGAAAAACTGTTTTTT.

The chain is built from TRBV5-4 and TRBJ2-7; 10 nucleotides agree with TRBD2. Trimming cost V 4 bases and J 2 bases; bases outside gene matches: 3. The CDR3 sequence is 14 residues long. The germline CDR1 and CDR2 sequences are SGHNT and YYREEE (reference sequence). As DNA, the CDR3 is TGTGCCAGCAGCGTAGGACTAGCGGCCTACGAGCAGTACTTC. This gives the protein CASSVGLAAYEQYF.

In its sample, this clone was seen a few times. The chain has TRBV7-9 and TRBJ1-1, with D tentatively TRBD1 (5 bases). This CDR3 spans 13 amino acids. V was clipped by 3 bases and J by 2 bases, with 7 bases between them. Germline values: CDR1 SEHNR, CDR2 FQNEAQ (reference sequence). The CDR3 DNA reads TGTGCCAGCAGCTTTGGGGACAACACTGAAGCTTTCTTT. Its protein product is CASSFGDNTEAFF. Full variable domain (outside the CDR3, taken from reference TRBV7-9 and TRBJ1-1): DTGVSQNPRHKITKRGQNVTFRCDPISEHNRLYWYRQTLGQGPEFLTYFQNEAQLEKSRLLSDRFSAERPKGSFSTLEIQRTEQGDSAMYLCASSFGDNTEAFFGQGTRLTVV.